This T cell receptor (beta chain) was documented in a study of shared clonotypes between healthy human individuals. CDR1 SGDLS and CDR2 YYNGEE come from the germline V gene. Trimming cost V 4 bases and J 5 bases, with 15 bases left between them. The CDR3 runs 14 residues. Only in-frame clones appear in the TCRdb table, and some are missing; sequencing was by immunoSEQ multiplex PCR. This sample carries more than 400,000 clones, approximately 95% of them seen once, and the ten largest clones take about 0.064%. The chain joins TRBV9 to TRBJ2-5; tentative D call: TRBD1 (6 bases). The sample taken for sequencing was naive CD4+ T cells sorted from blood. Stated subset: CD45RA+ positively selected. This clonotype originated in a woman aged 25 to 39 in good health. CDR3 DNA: TGTGCCAGCAGCACCAGCAGGGGCGGGGAGACCCAGTACTTC. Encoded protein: CASSTSRGGETQYF.